The clone carrying this T cell receptor (beta chain) was seen repeatedly, ten times or more. This entry is derived from a study of T cells after yellow fever vaccination. About the research overall: It was with CD3, CD45RA, CCR7 and CD95 that the EM, EMRA, CM and Tscm memory subsets were sorted.

TCRdb reprocessed the 5' RACE reads via MiXCR and lists one record per CDR3 protein. The data contain some 48,000 distinct CDR3 sequences, around 6.5% of them singletons. Regarding the study as a whole: The sorted memory subsets sampled on day 0 contained almost no detectable vaccine-responding clonotypes.

Germline values: CDR1 DFQATT, CDR2 SNEGSKA (reference sequence). This CDR3 contains 13 residues. Between the trimmed V and J ends, which lost 8 bases and 4 bases, there was a span of 16 bases. The material was PBMCs, either bulk or a sorted T-cell subset (CD4+, CD8+, memory, or dextramer-sorted; not recorded which), obtained 45 days after the yellow fever booster vaccination. The TCR comes from a young man who received the YFV17D yellow fever vaccine. The chain joins TRBV20-1 to TRBJ2-3, with D possibly matching TRBD2 (5 bases). CDR3 protein: CSLSRGLADTQYF. The CDR3 DNA sequence: TGCAGTCTGTCCCGGGGTCTGGCAGATACGCAGTATTTT.